This T cell receptor beta chain was retrieved from a study of regulatory T cells in long-lasting Graves disease. The CDR3 length is 16 residues. CDR1 and CDR2 (germline): SGHAT, FQDESV (reference sequence). V lost 3 bases and J lost 7; bases outside the gene matches: 12. To make TCR beta libraries, researchers used iRepertoire HTBI primers and Arm-PCR of CDR3 regions. MiXCR was run by TCRdb on the multiplex PCR reads, yielding one entry per CDR3 protein. The sample holds 680,000 or so distinct CDR3 sequences, 15% to 20% seen once. Only a few counts were recorded for this clonotype. Noted time point: newly diagnosed GD, antithyroid drugs for less than 3 months. The TCR library was made from RNA that had been extracted from PBMCs in TRIzol. These same records also appear under a second study, on T cells in Graves' hyperthyroidism and ophthalmopathy. Per that paper: Graves' hyperthyroidism showing no ophthalmopathy progression within 18 months was considered stable.

Source: peripheral blood mononuclear cells (PBMCs), taken at new diagnosis, from a patient treated with antithyroid drugs. V gene TRBV11-1 combines with J gene TRBJ2-1; 7 nucleotides align to TRBD1. The clonotype was recovered from a woman between 25 and 40 years old with Graves disease. The CDR3 here is CASSLYDRAFFNEQFF. CDR3 sequence (DNA): TGTGCCAGCAGCTTGTACGACAGGGCCTTTTTTAATGAGCAGTTCTTC.